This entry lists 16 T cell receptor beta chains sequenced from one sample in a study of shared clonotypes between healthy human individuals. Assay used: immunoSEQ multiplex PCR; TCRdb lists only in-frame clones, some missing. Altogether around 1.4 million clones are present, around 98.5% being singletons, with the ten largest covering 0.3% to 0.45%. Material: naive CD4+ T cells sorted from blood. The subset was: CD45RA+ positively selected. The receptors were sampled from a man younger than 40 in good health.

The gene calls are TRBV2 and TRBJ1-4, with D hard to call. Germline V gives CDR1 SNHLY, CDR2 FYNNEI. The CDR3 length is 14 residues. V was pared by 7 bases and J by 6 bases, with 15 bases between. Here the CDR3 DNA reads TGTGCCAGCATAGATAACTGGAGGGATGAAAAACTGTTTTTT. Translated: CASIDNWRDEKLFF.

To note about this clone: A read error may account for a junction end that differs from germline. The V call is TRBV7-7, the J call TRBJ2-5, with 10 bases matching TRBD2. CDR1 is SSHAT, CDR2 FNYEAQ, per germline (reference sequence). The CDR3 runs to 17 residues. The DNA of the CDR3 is TGTGCTAGCAGCCCGACCCCGGGACTAGCGCCTCTGAATTCCCAGTACTTC. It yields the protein CASSPTPGLAPLNSQYF.

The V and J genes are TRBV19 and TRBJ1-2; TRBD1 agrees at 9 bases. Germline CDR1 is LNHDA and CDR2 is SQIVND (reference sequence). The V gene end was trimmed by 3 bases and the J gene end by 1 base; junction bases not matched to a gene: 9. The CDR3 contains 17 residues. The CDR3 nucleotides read TGTGCCAGTAGTATTACCGGGACAGGGACCGGTAACTATGGCTACACCTTC. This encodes CASSITGTGTGNYGYTF. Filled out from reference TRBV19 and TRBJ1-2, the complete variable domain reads DGGITQSPKYLFRKEGQNVTLSCEQNLNHDAMYWYRQDPGQGLRLIYYSQIVNDFQKGDIAEGYSVSREKKESFPLTVTSAQKNPTAFYLCASSITGTGTGNYGYTFGSGTRLTVV.

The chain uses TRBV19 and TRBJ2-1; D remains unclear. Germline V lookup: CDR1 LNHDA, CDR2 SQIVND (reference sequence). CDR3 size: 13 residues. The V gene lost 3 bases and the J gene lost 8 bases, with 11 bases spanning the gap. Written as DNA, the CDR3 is TGTGCCAGTAGTATGTTTAGCCCACATGAGCAGTTCTTC. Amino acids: CASSMFSPHEQFF.

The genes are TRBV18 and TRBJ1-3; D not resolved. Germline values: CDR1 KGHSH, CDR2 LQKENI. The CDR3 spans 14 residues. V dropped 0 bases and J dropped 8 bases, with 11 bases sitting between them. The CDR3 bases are TGTGCCAGCTCACCACCGGTCGAAGGCGACACCATATATTTT. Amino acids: CASSPPVEGDTIYF.

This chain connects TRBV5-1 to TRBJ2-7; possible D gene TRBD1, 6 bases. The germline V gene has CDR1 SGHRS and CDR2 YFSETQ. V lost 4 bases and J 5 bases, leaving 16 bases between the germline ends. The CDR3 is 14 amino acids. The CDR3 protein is CASSPGTMVHEQYF. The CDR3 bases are TGCGCCAGCAGCCCCGGGACAATGGTCCACGAGCAGTACTTC.

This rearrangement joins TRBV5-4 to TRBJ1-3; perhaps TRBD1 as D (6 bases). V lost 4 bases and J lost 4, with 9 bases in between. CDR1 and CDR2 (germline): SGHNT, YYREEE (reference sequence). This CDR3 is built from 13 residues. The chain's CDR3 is CASSRQEGNTIYF. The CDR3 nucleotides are TGTGCCAGCAGCCGACAGGAGGGAAACACCATATATTTT. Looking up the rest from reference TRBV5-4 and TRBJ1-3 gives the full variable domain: ETGVTQSPTHLIKTRGQQVTLRCSSQSGHNTVSWYQQALGQGPQFIFQYYREEENGRGNFPPRFSGLQFPNYSSELNVNALELDDSALYLCASSRQEGNTIYFGEGSWLTVV.

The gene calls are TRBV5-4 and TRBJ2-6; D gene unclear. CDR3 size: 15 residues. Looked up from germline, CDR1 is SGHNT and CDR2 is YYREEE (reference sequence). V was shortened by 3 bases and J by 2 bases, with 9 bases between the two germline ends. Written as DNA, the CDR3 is TGTGCCAGCAGCTCTACTCGCCCTGGGGCCAACGTCCTGACTTTC. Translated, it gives CASSSTRPGANVLTF.

The CDR3 here is CASSWRGNEQFF. The CDR3 nucleotides are TGCGCCAGCAGCTGGAGGGGAAATGAGCAGTTCTTC. The V call is TRBV5-1, the J call TRBJ2-1, with TRBD2 as a possible D gene (6 bases). This CDR3 has 12 residues. The V gene's germline CDR1 is SGHRS and CDR2 YFSETQ. The V end lost 3 bases, the J end lost 7 bases, and 8 bases lay between the germline ends.

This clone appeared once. The CDR3 coding sequence is TGTGCCAGCAGCGTAGCTTTTAACACTGAAGCTTTCTTT. This gives the protein CASSVAFNTEAFF. The rearrangement joins TRBV9 to TRBJ1-1; D is unresolved. This CDR3 has 13 amino acids. The germline V gene encodes CDR1 SGDLS and CDR2 YYNGEE. V dropped 0 bases and J dropped 2 bases, with 5 bases sitting between them.

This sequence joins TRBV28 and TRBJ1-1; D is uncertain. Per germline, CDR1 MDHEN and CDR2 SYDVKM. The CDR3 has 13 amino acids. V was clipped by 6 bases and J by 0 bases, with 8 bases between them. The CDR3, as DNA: TGTGCCAGCAGAAACGTCATGAACACTGAAGCTTTCTTT. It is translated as CASRNVMNTEAFF.

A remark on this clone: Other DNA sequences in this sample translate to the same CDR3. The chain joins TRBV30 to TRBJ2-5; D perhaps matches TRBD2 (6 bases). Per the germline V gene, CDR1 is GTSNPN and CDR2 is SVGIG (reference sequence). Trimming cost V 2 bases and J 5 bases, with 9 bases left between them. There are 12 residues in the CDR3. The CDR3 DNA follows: TGTGCCTGGAGTCCCGGAGGGGAGACCCAGTACTTC. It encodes CAWSPGGETQYF. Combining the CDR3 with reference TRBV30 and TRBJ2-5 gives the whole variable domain SQTIHQWPATLVQPVGSPLSLECTVEGTSNPNLYWYRQAAGRGLQLLFYSVGIGQISSEVPQNLSASRPQDRQFILSSKKLLLSDSGFYLCAWSPGGETQYFGPGTRLLVL.

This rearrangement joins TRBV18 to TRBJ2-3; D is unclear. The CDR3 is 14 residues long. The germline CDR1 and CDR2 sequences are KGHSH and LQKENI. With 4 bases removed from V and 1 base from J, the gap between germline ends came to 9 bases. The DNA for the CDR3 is TGTGCCAGCTCACAGCCGACCCGCACAGATACGCAGTATTTT. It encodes CASSQPTRTDTQYF.

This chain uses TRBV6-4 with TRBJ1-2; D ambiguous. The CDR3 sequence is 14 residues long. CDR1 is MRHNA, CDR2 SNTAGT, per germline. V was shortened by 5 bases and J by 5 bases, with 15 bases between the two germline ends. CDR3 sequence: CASSITVVAYGYTF. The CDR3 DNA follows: TGTGCCAGCAGTATAACGGTAGTTGCATATGGCTACACCTTC.

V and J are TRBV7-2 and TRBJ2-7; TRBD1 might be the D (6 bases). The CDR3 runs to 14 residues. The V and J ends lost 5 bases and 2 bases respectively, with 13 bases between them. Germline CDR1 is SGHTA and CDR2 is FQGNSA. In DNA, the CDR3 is TGTGCCAGCAGCCCCCTGACAGGTCCCTACGAGCAGTACTTC. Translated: CASSPLTGPYEQYF.

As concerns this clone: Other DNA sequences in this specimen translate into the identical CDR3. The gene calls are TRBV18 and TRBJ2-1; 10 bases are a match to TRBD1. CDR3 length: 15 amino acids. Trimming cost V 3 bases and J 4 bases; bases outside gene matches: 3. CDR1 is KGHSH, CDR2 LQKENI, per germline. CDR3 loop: CASSPDRGAYNEQFF. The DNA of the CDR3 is TGTGCCAGCTCACCGGACAGGGGGGCATACAATGAGCAGTTCTTC.